The 32 T cell receptor beta chains below come from one sample, sequenced in a study of blood T cell repertoires in COVID-19. Sequenced by immunoSEQ multiplex PCR; TCRdb stores in-frame clones only, minus some. The sample lists approximately 140,000 clones; roughly 85% were seen once. Sequences were obtained from peripheral blood. All receptors come from a man between 65 and 85 years old with acute or convalescent COVID-19.

The chain is built from TRBV9 and TRBJ1-2; 9 nucleotides agree with TRBD1. CDR3 length: 15 amino acids. V dropped 2 bases and J dropped 2; count of bases not matched to a gene: 4. Germline CDR1 reads SGDLS; CDR2 reads YYNGEE. The CDR3 DNA follows: TGTGCCAGCAGCGTCGGTGACAGGGGGAACTATGGCTACACCTTC. Protein product: CASSVGDRGNYGYTF.

The chain couples TRBV5-8 to TRBJ2-7; D is possibly TRBD1 (10 bases). CDR1 is SGHTS and CDR2 is YDEGEE in the germline V gene. Trimming removed 4 bases from V and 7 bases from J, with 18 bases in between. The CDR3 is 14 residues long. This CDR3 is CASSPLAGQGEQYF. DNA for the CDR3: TGTGCCAGCAGCCCCCTAGCGGGACAGGGGGAGCAGTACTTC.

The chain carries TRBV5-1 and TRBJ2-1; 7 bases are a match to TRBD2. There are 15 residues in the CDR3. The V gene's germline CDR1 is SGHRS and CDR2 YFSETQ. Unmatched junction bases numbered 4, after V lost 4 bases and J lost 0 bases. CDR3 sequence reads: CASSLSGNSYNEQFF. DNA of the CDR3: TGCGCCAGCAGCCTCAGCGGGAACTCCTACAATGAGCAGTTCTTC. The variable domain in full, completed from reference TRBV5-1 and TRBJ2-1, reads KAGVTQTPRYLIKTRGQQVTLSCSPISGHRSVSWYQQTPGQGLQFLFEYFSETQRNKGNFPGRFSGRQFSNSRSEMNVSTLELGDSALYLCASSLSGNSYNEQFFGPGTRLTVL.

This clone was picked up one time. V and J are TRBV21-1 and TRBJ1-2; the D call in the table, TRBD1, was not verified against the DNA. TRBV21-1 is a recognized pseudogene. The CDR3 consists of 16 residues. The CDR3, as DNA: TGTGCCAGCAGCACCAGACCCGACAGGGCCCACTATGGCTACACCTTC. Translating gives CASSTRPDRAHYGYTF.

The chain is built from TRBV7-2 and TRBJ1-1, with D possibly matching TRBD1 (5 bases). The CDR3 contains 14 residues. V was shortened by 2 bases and J by 2 bases, with 9 bases between the two germline ends. Germline lookup yields CDR1 SGHTA and CDR2 FQGNSA. The CDR3 reads CASSLLRANTEAFF. As DNA, the CDR3 is TGTGCCAGCAGCTTACTCAGGGCAAACACTGAAGCTTTCTTT.

The V call is TRBV5-1, the J call TRBJ2-7, with D perhaps TRBD2 (5 bases). The germline V gene has CDR1 SGHRS and CDR2 YFSETQ. The CDR3 extends over 15 amino acids. Between the trimmed V and J ends, which lost 0 bases and 5 bases, there was a span of 15 bases. CDR3 in amino acids: CASSLALGLGNEQYF. CDR3 coding DNA: TGCGCCAGCAGCTTGGCCTTAGGACTGGGGAACGAGCAGTACTTC.

This clone was detected only once. The chain recombines TRBV5-6 with TRBJ1-3; possible D gene TRBD1, 5 bases. The CDR3 runs to 14 residues. Germline values: CDR1 SGHDT, CDR2 YYEEEE. V gave up 3 bases and J gave up 0 bases, with 7 bases separating them. The CDR3 loop reads CASSSDTSGNTIYF. The CDR3 DNA reads TGTGCCAGCAGCTCGGACACCTCTGGAAACACCATATATTTT.

This chain uses TRBV2 with TRBJ2-7, with TRBD2 as a possible D gene (6 bases). CDR3 size: 18 residues. Germline lookup yields CDR1 SNHLY and CDR2 FYNNEI. The ends were cut back, 7 bases at V and 3 bases at J, with 28 bases in the middle. CDR3 sequence: CASTGGTVLLGLSYEQYF. The CDR3 DNA is TGTGCCAGCACCGGAGGGACGGTGCTCCTAGGGTTAAGCTACGAGCAGTACTTC.

The rearrangement joins TRBV7-8 to TRBJ2-3; TRBD2 aligns across 9 bases. This CDR3 has 17 residues. Germline loops: CDR1 SGHVS, CDR2 FQNEAQ. V shed 5 bases and J 0 bases; nucleotides not matched to a gene: 9. CDR3 DNA sequence: TGTGCCAGCAGCCCTCTAACTAGCGGGCGAAGCACAGATACGCAGTATTTT. It translates to CASSPLTSGRSTDTQYF.

The gene calls are TRBV28 and TRBJ1-1, with TRBD1 matching over 8 bases. The CDR3 is 15 amino acids. The ends lost 6 bases at V and 4 bases at J; junction bases unmatched: 10. CDR1 and CDR2 from the germline V gene are MDHEN and SYDVKM. The CDR3 coding sequence is TGTGCCAGCAGCTATAGACAGGGGACGGGCACTGAAGCTTTCTTT. It yields the protein CASSYRQGTGTEAFF.

The chain uses TRBV27 and TRBJ2-3, with unresolved D. V dropped 6 bases and J dropped 3 bases, with 10 bases sitting between them. Germline V CDR1 and CDR2: MNHEY, SMNVEV (reference sequence). The CDR3 runs to 13 residues. Here the CDR3 reads CASSRARTDTQYF. The CDR3 DNA is TGTGCCAGCAGCCGAGCCCGTACAGATACGCAGTATTTT.

This chain joins TRBV18 and TRBJ2-5; perhaps TRBD2 as D (5 bases). The germline gives CDR1 KGHSH, CDR2 LQKENI. Trimming pared 4 bases from V and 1 base from J, leaving 10 bases between. The CDR3 length is 14 residues. The CDR3 sequence: CASSQTRGQETQYF. The CDR3 coding sequence is TGTGCCAGCTCACAGACTCGGGGCCAAGAGACCCAGTACTTC.

This clone has ten or more counts. The chain uses TRBV7-8 and TRBJ1-5; 7 nucleotides agree with TRBD1. The germline V gene has CDR1 SGHVS and CDR2 FQNEAQ. The ends lost 5 bases at V and 9 bases at J; junction bases unmatched: 10. The CDR3 has 14 residues. Here the CDR3 reads CASSPRDSQGPQHF. CDR3 DNA: TGTGCCAGCAGCCCAAGGGACAGTCAAGGGCCCCAGCATTTT.

The J gene is TRBJ2-3, the V gene TRBV24-1; D unresolved. In germline, CDR1 is KGHDR, CDR2 SFDVKD. The CDR3 covers 17 residues. V was trimmed by 2 bases and J by 4 bases, leaving 18 bases between them. The CDR3 nucleotides are TGTGCCACCAGTGATTCCCCGACGCTCCTACGGGCAGATACGCAGTATTTT. Its protein is CATSDSPTLLRADTQYF.

This clone was seen a handful of times. The V and J genes are TRBV25-1 and TRBJ1-3, with 7 bases identical to TRBD1. The CDR3 totals 15 residues. The V and J ends lost 6 bases and 3 bases, in that order; junction bases with no gene match: 8. Germline V CDR1 and CDR2: MGHDK, SYGVNS. The CDR3 coding sequence is TGTGCCAGCAGCCTACAGGGGACCGGTGGAAACACCATATATTTT. Translated, it gives CASSLQGTGGNTIYF.

This clone appeared once. The sample holds other DNA sequences that translate to the same CDR3. V gene TRBV10-3 combines with J gene TRBJ2-2, with TRBD1 as a possible D gene (6 bases). The CDR3 sequence is 15 residues long. The V end lost 0 bases, the J end lost 5 bases, and 10 bases lay between the germline ends. Germline V lookup: CDR1 ENHRY, CDR2 SYGVKD. The CDR3 coding sequence is TGTGCCATCAGTGAGTCCGGAAGGGGGACCGGGGAGCTGTTTTTT. Protein: CAISESGRGTGELFF.

The V call is TRBV6-6, the J call TRBJ2-7; 7 bases align to TRBD1. CDR1 MNHNY and CDR2 SVGAGI come from the germline V gene (reference sequence). The V segment lost 6 bases and the J segment 0 bases; nucleotides outside the gene matches: 5. The CDR3 has 14 amino acids. CDR3 residues: CASRLGQSSYEQYF. The CDR3 DNA sequence: TGTGCCAGCAGGCTGGGACAGTCCTCCTACGAGCAGTACTTC.

The gene calls are TRBV14 and TRBJ2-5; 8 positions match TRBD2. CDR1 is SGHDN, CDR2 FVKESK, per germline. V was pared by 1 base and J by 2 bases, with 3 bases of the junction left unmatched. The CDR3 extends over 15 amino acids. CDR3 nucleotides: TGTGCCAGCAGCCAAGTCGCGGGGGGACAAGAGACCCAGTACTTC. This codes for CASSQVAGGQETQYF. The variable domain in full, completed from reference TRBV14 and TRBJ2-5, reads EAGVTQFPSHSVIEKGQTVTLRCDPISGHDNLYWYRRVMGKEIKFLLHFVKESKQDESGMPNNRFLAERTGGTYSTLKVQPAELEDSGVYFCASSQVAGGQETQYFGPGTRLLVL.

V gene TRBV3-1 (or the pseudogene TRBV3-2) combines with J gene TRBJ2-7; D may be TRBD2 (6 bases). Germline V CDR1 and CDR2: LGHDT, YNNKEL (reference sequence). The CDR3 length is 14 residues. V lost 4 bases, J lost 3 bases, and 13 bases lay in between. The chain's CDR3 is CASSLDYAHYEQYF. DNA of the CDR3: TGTGCCAGCAGCCTGGACTATGCCCACTACGAGCAGTACTTC.

This rearrangement joins TRBV5-6 to TRBJ1-5, with D possibly matching TRBD1 (5 bases). CDR1 is SGHDT, CDR2 YYEEEE, per germline. The CDR3 totals 15 residues. V was trimmed by 2 bases and J by 1 base, leaving 10 bases between them. The CDR3 loop reads CASSLGAGSNQPQHF. CDR3 sequence (DNA): TGTGCCAGCAGCTTAGGGGCGGGGAGCAATCAGCCCCAGCATTTT.

The rearrangement links TRBV27 to TRBJ2-2; D might be TRBD1 (5 bases). Looked up from germline, CDR1 is MNHEY and CDR2 is SMNVEV (reference sequence). The CDR3 spans 16 residues. Trimming took 3 bases from V and 3 from J, leaving 14 bases between them. DNA of the CDR3: TGTGCCAGCAGTTTTGGGGCTTCCACCGACACCGGGGAGCTGTTTTTT. This encodes CASSFGASTDTGELFF.

The CDR3 here is CASSALRGGGTDTQYF. CDR3 coding DNA: TGTGCCAGCAGCGCGTTACGAGGGGGCGGGACAGATACGCAGTATTTT. The gene calls are TRBV14 and TRBJ2-3; 7 bases agree with TRBD1. After removal of 5 bases from V and 3 bases from J, the junction contained 11 bases not matched to a gene. The germline V gene has CDR1 SGHDN and CDR2 FVKESK. This CDR3 comprises 16 residues.

This rearrangement joins TRBV7-8 to TRBJ2-5; no firm D call. The germline CDR1 and CDR2 sequences are SGHVS and FQNEAQ. V shed 2 bases and J shed 2 bases, with 9 bases lying between them. The CDR3 runs to 14 residues. The CDR3 region is CASSLSVFQETQYF. CDR3 DNA: TGTGCCAGCAGCTTATCAGTTTTTCAAGAGACCCAGTACTTC.

The chain joins TRBV3-1 (or the pseudogene TRBV3-2) to TRBJ2-2; TRBD2 agrees at 12 bases. The CDR3 has 16 amino acids. Germline V CDR1 and CDR2: LGHDT, YNNKEL (reference sequence). With V trimmed by 4 bases and J by 5 bases, 5 bases remained unmatched. CDR3 region: CASSPRLAGATGELFF. The CDR3 coding sequence is TGTGCCAGCAGCCCCCGACTAGCGGGAGCGACCGGGGAGCTGTTTTTT.

The gene calls are TRBV7-2 and TRBJ1-4; no definite D call. Germline CDR1 is SGHTA and CDR2 is FQGNSA. There are 14 residues in the CDR3. The V end lost 2 bases, the J end lost 4 bases, and 8 bases lay between the germline ends. The CDR3 reads CASSLTQNNEKLFF. DNA for the CDR3: TGTGCCAGCAGCTTAACCCAGAATAATGAAAAACTGTTTTTT.

J is TRBJ1-1 and V is TRBV28, with 8 bases lining up with TRBD1. V shed 6 bases and J 2 bases; nucleotides not matched to a gene: 5. The V gene's germline CDR1 is MDHEN and CDR2 SYDVKM. The CDR3 is 14 residues long. The DNA for the CDR3 is TGTGCCAGCAGGAAGGGACAGGCAAACACTGAAGCTTTCTTT. Translation: CASRKGQANTEAFF. Full variable domain (rest looked up from reference TRBV28 and TRBJ1-1): DVKVTQSSRYLVKRTGEKVFLECVQDMDHENMFWYRQDPGLGLRLIYFSYDVKMKEKGDIPEGYSVSREKKERFSLILESASTNQTSMYLCASRKGQANTEAFFGQGTRLTVV.

A single count supports this clone. The chain joins TRBV6-6 to TRBJ2-2, with D perhaps TRBD2 (5 bases). This CDR3 contains 15 residues. From germline, CDR1 is MNHNY and CDR2 SVGAGI (reference sequence). The V end was cut by 2 bases, the J end by 0 bases, with 7 bases between. As DNA, the CDR3 is TGTGCCAGCAGTTACCTCGGGACGAACACCGGGGAGCTGTTTTTT. Protein sequence: CASSYLGTNTGELFF.

The chain combines TRBV20-1 with TRBJ2-7; the D gene is possibly TRBD1 (5 bases). The CDR3 extends over 12 amino acids. Trimming removed 3 bases at V and 6 bases at J, with 12 bases between. CDR1 and CDR2 from the germline V gene are DFQATT and SNEGSKA (reference sequence). This CDR3 is CSASWQGPEQYF. CDR3 in DNA: TGCAGTGCTAGTTGGCAGGGCCCCGAGCAGTACTTC.

The chain couples TRBV27 to TRBJ2-7; 7 positions match TRBD1. Germline CDR1 is MNHEY and CDR2 is SMNVEV (reference sequence). V shed 10 bases and J 4 bases; nucleotides not matched to a gene: 16. The CDR3 loop spans 15 amino acids. CDR3 nucleotide sequence: TGTGCCACCAAGGAGAACAGGGGCATTGTATACGAGCAGTACTTC. It specifies CATKENRGIVYEQYF.

This clone is termed medium-sized (0.01 to 0.1%). V and J are TRBV28 and TRBJ1-4, with TRBD1 matching over 8 bases. This CDR3 is 13 amino acids long. The J segment lost 2 bases and the V segment lost 8 bases, leaving 1 base of the junction unmatched. CDR1 MDHEN and CDR2 SYDVKM come from the germline V gene. In DNA form, the CDR3 reads TGTGCCAGCCGGACAGGGACTAATGAAAAACTGTTTTTT. Translation gives CASRTGTNEKLFF.

The genes are TRBV5-1 and TRBJ2-1, with 11 bases aligning to TRBD2. V dropped 2 bases and J dropped 4; count of bases not matched to a gene: 8. Germline V CDR1 and CDR2: SGHRS, YFSETQ. The CDR3 consists of 17 residues. In nucleotides, the CDR3 is TGCGCCAGCAGCTTTGGGGCCGGGACTAGCGGATACAATGAGCAGTTCTTC. This translates into CASSFGAGTSGYNEQFF.

V is TRBV13 and J is TRBJ2-3; maybe TRBD2 (7 bases). CDR1 and CDR2 from the germline V gene are PRHDT and FYEKMQ (reference sequence). V dropped 2 bases and J dropped 0 bases, with 9 bases sitting between them. CDR3 size: 15 residues. In DNA, the CDR3 is TGTGCCAGCAGCTTAAGGGGGGGTAGCACAGATACGCAGTATTTT. Encoded protein: CASSLRGGSTDTQYF.